The 30 T cell receptor beta chains presented below share a single source sample, sequenced in a study of human T cells and chemical hapten exposure. The time point is: pre-sensitization, week 0. Treatment meaning: therapeutic diphenylcyclopropenone sensitization with weekly scalp DPC. TCRdb passed the RACE reads through MiXCR, listing each CDR3 protein once. The sample shows some 360,000 distinct CDR3 sequences, 4.5% to 5.5% of them seen only once. The sample here was whole blood, taken in connection with sensitization to the hapten diphenylcyclopropenone (DPC). The receptors were gathered from a woman between 50 and 59 years old with alopecia areata. Some clones in this sample may be carry-over from other donors' samples.

The chain combines TRBV28 with TRBJ2-1; D remains ambiguous. The germline gives CDR1 MDHEN, CDR2 SYDVKM. There are 15 residues in the CDR3. Trimming shortened V by 2 bases and J by 5 bases, and 13 bases separated the two germline ends. CDR3 nucleotides: TGTGCCAGCAGTTTAGTTGGCCAGCTCAACAATGAGCAGTTCTTC. It is translated as CASSLVGQLNNEQFF.

The chain recombines TRBV9 with TRBJ2-3; D is perhaps TRBD1 or TRBD2 (6 bases each). Germline V gene data show CDR1 as SGDLS and CDR2 as YYNGEE. This CDR3 is built from 16 residues. The germline V and J ends were trimmed by 2 bases and 2 bases, with 15 bases remaining between them. The chain's CDR3 is CASSVSGADTTDTQYF. DNA for the CDR3: TGTGCCAGCAGCGTTTCGGGGGCCGATACCACAGATACGCAGTATTTT.

This clonotype occurred a few times. As DNA, the CDR3 is TGTGCCAGCTTTGACAGGGGGCGCCCCGCCAAAAACATTCAGTACTTC. This translates into CASFDRGRPAKNIQYF. The V call is TRBV6-2 or TRBV6-3, the J call TRBJ2-4; 10 positions match TRBD1. With V trimmed by 8 bases and J by 1 base, 8 bases remained unmatched. CDR1 is MNHEY and CDR2 is SVGEGT in the germline V gene. The length of the CDR3 is 16 residues.

Many counts were recorded for this clonotype. The chain carries TRBV6-6 and TRBJ1-1; 10 positions match TRBD1. Germline CDR1 reads MNHNY; CDR2 reads SVGAGI (reference sequence). Losses at the gene ends were 4 bases for V and 3 bases for J; bases not matched to a gene: 5. This CDR3 is 15 amino acids long. The CDR3 loop reads CASSFRTGGYTEAFF. The CDR3 region has the DNA TGTGCCAGCAGTTTCCGGACAGGGGGTTACACTGAAGCTTTCTTT.

A few counts support this clonotype. V is TRBV10-3 and J is TRBJ2-7; D ambiguous. The length of the CDR3 is 13 residues. V was trimmed by 2 bases and J by 3 bases, leaving 8 bases between them. Germline V lookup: CDR1 ENHRY, CDR2 SYGVKD. CDR3 in amino acids: CAISEEVDYEQYF. The DNA for the CDR3 is TGTGCCATCAGTGAGGAAGTAGACTACGAGCAGTACTTC.

This clonotype was seen ten or more times. The J gene is TRBJ2-1, the V gene TRBV24-1; D call uncertain. Germline values: CDR1 KGHDR, CDR2 SFDVKD. CDR3 length equals 14 residues. V was cut by 3 bases and J by 9 bases, with 14 bases left in between. CDR3 sequence: CATSDRLTNLEQFF. Here the CDR3 DNA reads TGTGCCACCAGTGATCGACTTACTAACCTTGAGCAGTTCTTC.

This clonotype was seen more than once but under ten times. V gene TRBV2 combines with J gene TRBJ1-2; unclear D gene. There are 12 residues in the CDR3. Trimming removed 7 bases from V and 8 bases from J, with 14 bases in between. Germline V lookup: CDR1 SNHLY, CDR2 FYNNEI. CDR3 sequence: CASNRDLTGYTF. The CDR3 nucleotides read TGTGCCAGCAATAGAGATTTAACCGGCTACACCTTC. Looking up the rest from reference TRBV2 and TRBJ1-2 gives the full variable domain: EPEVTQTPSHQVTQMGQEVILRCVPISNHLYFYWYRQILGQKVEFLVSFYNNEISEKSEIFDDQFSVERPDGSNFTLKIRSTKLEDSAMYFCASNRDLTGYTFGSGTRLTVV.

This clonotype was observed many times. V gene TRBV4-1 combines with J gene TRBJ2-3; D gene uncertain. Germline CDR1 MGHRA, CDR2 YSYEKL. The CDR3 contains 16 residues. Trimming removed 1 base from V and 1 base from J, with 12 bases in between. For the CDR3, the DNA is TGCGCCAGCAGCCAAGGAGCTCATATACGCACAGATACGCAGTATTTT. Translated, it gives CASSQGAHIRTDTQYF.

Of note for this clonotype: A much larger clone differs by one base, so this may be a read error. The chain is built from TRBV6-5 and TRBJ2-7, with D unresolved. The CDR3 is 12 residues long. Germline CDR1 and CDR2: MNHEY and SVGAGI. Trimming cost V 6 bases and J 6 bases, with 12 bases left between them. CDR3 residues: CASSHNRSEQYF. CDR3 nucleotides: TGTGCCAGCAGCCACAACAGATCCGAGCAGTACTTC.

At least ten counts were recorded for this clonotype. The chain recombines TRBV6-1 with TRBJ1-1; weak D call: TRBD1 (5 bases). Germline V lookup: CDR1 MNHNS, CDR2 SASEGT. Between the trimmed V and J ends, which lost 5 bases and 4 bases, there was a span of 14 bases. The CDR3 is 14 amino acids. The CDR3 DNA reads TGTGCCAGCAGTTACGGGGCCGGGGGCACTGAAGCTTTCTTT. Translated, it gives CASSYGAGGTEAFF.

This clonotype has ten or more counts. This rearrangement joins TRBV6-5 to TRBJ2-3; TRBD1 might be the D (5 bases). V lost 7 bases and J lost 2, with 13 bases in between. From germline, CDR1 is MNHEY and CDR2 SVGAGI. The CDR3 loop spans 14 amino acids. The CDR3 DNA reads as TGTGCCAGCACGGTGGGGCCATTCACAGATACGCAGTATTTT. Amino acid sequence: CASTVGPFTDTQYF.

The chain has TRBV15 and TRBJ2-3; D is possibly TRBD1 or TRBD2 (6 bases each). Per the germline V gene, CDR1 is LNHNV and CDR2 is YYDKDF (reference sequence). Trimming cost V 4 bases and J 1 base, with 18 bases left between them. The CDR3 extends over 17 amino acids. The CDR3: CATSKRGARTGTDTQYF. The DNA of the CDR3 is TGTGCCACCAGCAAGAGGGGGGCGCGGACTGGCACAGATACGCAGTATTTT. Combining the CDR3 with reference TRBV15 and TRBJ2-3 gives the whole variable domain DAMVIQNPRYQVTQFGKPVTLSCSQTLNHNVMYWYQQKSSQAPKLLFHYYDKDFNNEADTPDNFQSRRPNTSFCFLDIRSPGLGDTAMYLCATSKRGARTGTDTQYFGPGTRLTVL.

There are many counts of this clonotype. The chain's CDR3 is CASSYVLGDTQYF. Written as DNA, the CDR3 is TGTGCCAGCAGCTACGTCCTGGGAGATACGCAGTATTTT. V gene TRBV7-2 combines with J gene TRBJ2-3; no clear D. Germline-derived CDR1 and CDR2 are SGHTA and FQGNSA. With 4 bases removed from V and 5 bases from J, the gap between germline ends came to 10 bases. The CDR3 covers 13 residues.

The V gene is TRBV20-1, the J gene TRBJ2-3; D is possibly TRBD1 or TRBD2 (5 bases each). The germline CDR1 and CDR2 sequences are DFQATT and SNEGSKA (reference sequence). V gave up 0 bases and J gave up 1 base, with 11 bases separating them. The CDR3 is 15 amino acids. The CDR3 DNA reads as TGCAGTGCTAGAGATTCGGGGCGGGGCACAGATACGCAGTATTTT. The encoded protein is CSARDSGRGTDTQYF.

The CDR3 reads CASSYRDPIYNEQFF. Written as DNA, the CDR3 is TGTGCCAGCAGCTACCGGGACCCAATATACAATGAGCAGTTCTTC. The rearrangement joins TRBV6-6 to TRBJ2-1, with D perhaps TRBD1 or TRBD2 (5 bases each). Germline-derived CDR1 and CDR2 are MNHNY and SVGAGI (reference sequence). This CDR3 comprises 15 residues. V lost 6 bases and J 4 bases, leaving 16 bases between the germline ends.

This clonotype was observed a handful of times. The rearrangement joins TRBV12-3 or TRBV12-4 to TRBJ1-2; D gene unclear. This CDR3 has 13 residues. V was shortened by 8 bases and J by 11 bases, with 21 bases between the two germline ends. CDR3 in amino acids: CASPSPQGSGYTF. The CDR3 DNA sequence: TGTGCCAGCCCTTCGCCCCAAGGCAGTGGTTACACCTTC.

The chain couples TRBV29-1 to TRBJ1-2; a weak D match, TRBD1 (5 bases). The V and J ends lost 2 bases and 4 bases respectively, with 11 bases between them. The CDR3 extends over 13 amino acids. In germline, CDR1 is SQVTM, CDR2 ANQGSEA. The CDR3 reads CSVESGLGYGYTF. DNA for the CDR3: TGCAGCGTTGAATCAGGGCTTGGCTATGGCTACACCTTC.

The rearrangement joins TRBV12-3 or TRBV12-4 to TRBJ2-3, with 7 bases fitting TRBD2. The CDR3 totals 13 residues. V dropped 5 bases and J dropped 6; count of bases not matched to a gene: 5. CDR3 in DNA: TGTGCCAGCAGTAGGACTAGTTGGGATACGCAGTATTTT. Amino acid sequence: CASSRTSWDTQYF.

This rearrangement joins TRBV12-3 or TRBV12-4 to TRBJ1-5; D is ambiguous. The CDR3 spans 13 residues. V dropped 6 bases and J dropped 7 bases, with 13 bases sitting between them. In DNA, the CDR3 is TGTGCCAGCAGAGTCGCCCCGGGGCAGCCCCAGCATTTT. Its protein product is CASRVAPGQPQHF.

The rearrangement uses TRBV4-1 and TRBJ1-5; 7 positions match TRBD1. This CDR3 has 14 amino acids. CDR1 MGHRA and CDR2 YSYEKL come from the germline V gene. J gave up 5 bases and V 4 bases, and 5 bases lay outside the gene matches. DNA for the CDR3: TGCGCCAGCAGCCGAGCAGGACAGGATCAGCCCCAGCATTTT. This sequence encodes CASSRAGQDQPQHF.

Many counts were recorded for this clonotype. V is TRBV20-1 and J is TRBJ1-1; 10 positions match TRBD1. CDR3 length: 14 residues. V dropped 6 bases and J dropped 0; count of bases not matched to a gene: 4. Germline CDR1 DFQATT, CDR2 SNEGSKA (reference sequence). The CDR3 DNA reads as TGCAGTGCAGCGACAGGGGGCATGAACACTGAAGCTTTCTTT. Translation: CSAATGGMNTEAFF.

This clonotype was observed at least ten times. CDR3 amino acids: CATIAKDGHYNEQFF. CDR3 DNA sequence: TGTGCCACCATAGCCAAGGACGGGCATTACAATGAGCAGTTCTTC. V is TRBV12-3 or TRBV12-4 and J is TRBJ2-1; unclear D gene. V dropped 10 bases and J dropped 4 bases, with 20 bases sitting between them. This CDR3 spans 15 amino acids.

This clonotype was observed at least ten times. This sequence joins TRBV15 and TRBJ1-1; 7 positions match TRBD1. CDR1 LNHNV and CDR2 YYDKDF come from the germline V gene (reference sequence). CDR3 length: 13 residues. The V gene end was trimmed by 3 bases and the J gene end by 8 bases; junction bases not matched to a gene: 6. In DNA form, the CDR3 reads TGTGCCACCAGCAGCACAGGGGTGGGCGAAGCTTTCTTT. This sequence encodes CATSSTGVGEAFF.

The genes are TRBV2 and TRBJ2-4; TRBD2 agrees at 12 bases. Germline CDR1 is SNHLY and CDR2 is FYNNEI. V lost 0 bases, J lost 6 bases, and 12 bases stayed unmatched. The CDR3 loop spans 19 amino acids. DNA of the CDR3: TGTGCCAGCAGTGAAGCGCTTAACGCCCTAGCGGGGGGGGGAAACATTCAGTACTTC. Translation: CASSEALNALAGGGNIQYF.

This clonotype has only a few counts. The chain is built from TRBV27 and TRBJ2-7; TRBD1 matches 8 bases. There are 13 residues in the CDR3. The germline CDR1 and CDR2 sequences are MNHEY and SMNVEV (reference sequence). Germline trimming cut 5 bases from V and 4 bases from J; bases unmatched to any gene: 4. The CDR3 DNA is TGTGCCAGCAGTAGGGACAGGAGATACGAGCAGTACTTC. It is translated as CASSRDRRYEQYF.

This clonotype was counted only a few times. The V and J genes are TRBV12-3 or TRBV12-4 and TRBJ2-7, with 7 bases that match TRBD2. This CDR3 region has 15 residues. V shed 3 bases, J shed 0 bases, and the junction held 5 bases outside the gene matches. The CDR3 sequence: CASSFSAGDSYEQYF. The CDR3 coding sequence is TGTGCCAGCAGTTTCTCGGCGGGGGACTCCTACGAGCAGTACTTC.

V is TRBV28 and J is TRBJ2-2, with 13 bases matching TRBD2. This CDR3 contains 16 residues. Germline assignment: CDR1 MDHEN and CDR2 SYDVKM. V shed 5 bases, J shed 1 base, and the junction held 1 base outside the gene matches. CDR3 loop: CASSRLAGGNTGELFF. CDR3 bases: TGTGCCAGCAGTAGACTAGCGGGAGGGAACACCGGGGAGCTGTTTTTT. Drawing the rest from reference TRBV28 and TRBJ2-2, the complete variable domain is DVKVTQSSRYLVKRTGEKVFLECVQDMDHENMFWYRQDPGLGLRLIYFSYDVKMKEKGDIPEGYSVSREKKERFSLILESASTNQTSMYLCASSRLAGGNTGELFFGEGSRLTVL.

This clonotype has a handful of counts. The chain combines TRBV5-1 with TRBJ2-1; TRBD2 matches at 12 bases. Germline V lookup: CDR1 SGHRS, CDR2 YFSETQ. CDR3 size: 18 residues. The V and J ends lost 4 bases and 3 bases, in that order; junction bases with no gene match: 11. CDR3 region: CASSPGGLAGGVYNEQFF. The CDR3 region has the DNA TGCGCCAGCAGCCCCGGAGGTCTAGCGGGGGGGGTCTACAATGAGCAGTTCTTC. Variable domain in full (rest from reference TRBV5-1 and TRBJ2-1): KAGVTQTPRYLIKTRGQQVTLSCSPISGHRSVSWYQQTPGQGLQFLFEYFSETQRNKGNFPGRFSGRQFSNSRSEMNVSTLELGDSALYLCASSPGGLAGGVYNEQFFGPGTRLTVL.

This clonotype was observed many times. V is TRBV7-2 and J is TRBJ1-5; 7 nucleotides agree with TRBD1. Germline loops: CDR1 SGHTA, CDR2 FQGNSA. V lost 5 bases and J lost 5; bases outside the gene matches: 6. The CDR3 is made up of 14 amino acids. DNA of the CDR3: TGTGCCAGCAGCATCCAGGGGGGCGATCAGCCCCAGCATTTT. Translated, it gives CASSIQGGDQPQHF. The full variable domain, its missing parts supplied by reference TRBV7-2 and TRBJ1-5, is GAGVSQSPSNKVTEKGKDVELRCDPISGHTALYWYRQSLGQGLEFLIYFQGNSAPDKSGLPSDRFSAERTGGSVSTLTIQRTQQEDSAVYLCASSIQGGDQPQHFGDGTRLSIL.

This clonotype was detected only a few times. The CDR3 protein is CASRGVDHLSYEQYF. The CDR3 region has the DNA TGTGCCAGCAGGGGAGTAGACCACCTCTCCTACGAGCAGTACTTC. The genes are TRBV6-2 or TRBV6-3 and TRBJ2-7, with a weak D call TRBD2 (5 bases). CDR1 and CDR2 from the germline V gene are MNHEY and SVGEGT. The CDR3 is 15 residues long. The germline V and J ends were trimmed by 6 bases and 0 bases, with 15 bases remaining between them.